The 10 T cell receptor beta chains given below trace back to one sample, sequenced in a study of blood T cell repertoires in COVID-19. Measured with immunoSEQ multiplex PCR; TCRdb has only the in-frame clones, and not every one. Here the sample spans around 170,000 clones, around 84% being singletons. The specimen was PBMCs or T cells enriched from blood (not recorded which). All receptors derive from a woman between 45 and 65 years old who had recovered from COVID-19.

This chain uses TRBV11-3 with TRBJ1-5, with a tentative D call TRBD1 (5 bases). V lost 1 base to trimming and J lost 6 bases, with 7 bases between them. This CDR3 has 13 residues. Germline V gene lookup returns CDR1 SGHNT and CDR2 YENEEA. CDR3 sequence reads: CASSLAQGQPQHF. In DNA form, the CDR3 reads TGTGCCAGCAGCTTAGCTCAGGGTCAGCCCCAGCATTTT.

For the CDR3, the DNA is TGTGCCAGCAGTCCAGGGGCTGGCTACACCTTC. This encodes CASSPGAGYTF. The J gene is TRBJ1-2, the V gene TRBV6-5; tentatively, D is TRBD1 (6 bases). This CDR3 has 11 residues. The ends were cut back, 5 bases at V and 7 bases at J, with 8 bases in the middle. Germline V CDR1 and CDR2: MNHEY, SVGAGI.

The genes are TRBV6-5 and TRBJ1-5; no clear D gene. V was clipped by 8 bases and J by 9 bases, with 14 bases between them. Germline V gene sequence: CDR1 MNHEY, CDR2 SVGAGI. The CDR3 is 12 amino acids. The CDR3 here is CASGQTIPPQHF. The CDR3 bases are TGTGCCAGCGGGCAGACCATTCCGCCCCAGCATTTT.

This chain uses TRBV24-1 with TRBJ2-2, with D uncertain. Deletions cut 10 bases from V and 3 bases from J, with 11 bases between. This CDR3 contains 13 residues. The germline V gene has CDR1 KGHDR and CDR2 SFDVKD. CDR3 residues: CATVGADTGELFF. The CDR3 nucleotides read TGTGCCACGGTGGGTGCGGACACCGGGGAGCTGTTTTTT.

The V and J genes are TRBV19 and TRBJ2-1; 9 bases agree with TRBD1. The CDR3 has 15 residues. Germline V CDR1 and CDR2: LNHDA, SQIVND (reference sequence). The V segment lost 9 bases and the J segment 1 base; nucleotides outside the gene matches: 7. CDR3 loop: CASRDRAGSYNEQFF. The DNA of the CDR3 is TGTGCCAGCCGGGACAGGGCTGGGTCCTACAATGAGCAGTTCTTC.

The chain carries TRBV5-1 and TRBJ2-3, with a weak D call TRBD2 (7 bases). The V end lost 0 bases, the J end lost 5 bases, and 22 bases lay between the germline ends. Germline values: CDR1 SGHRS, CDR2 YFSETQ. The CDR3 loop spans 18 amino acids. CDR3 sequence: CASSLEGTGGHSRDTQYF. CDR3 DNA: TGCGCCAGCAGCTTGGAGGGTACGGGGGGCCATAGTAGAGATACGCAGTATTTT.

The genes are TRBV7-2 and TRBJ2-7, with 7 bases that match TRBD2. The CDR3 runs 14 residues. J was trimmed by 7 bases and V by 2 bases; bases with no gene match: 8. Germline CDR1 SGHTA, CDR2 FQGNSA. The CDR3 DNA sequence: TGTGCCAGCAGCTTATCTGCGGGAGCCTGGGAGCAGTACTTC. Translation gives CASSLSAGAWEQYF.

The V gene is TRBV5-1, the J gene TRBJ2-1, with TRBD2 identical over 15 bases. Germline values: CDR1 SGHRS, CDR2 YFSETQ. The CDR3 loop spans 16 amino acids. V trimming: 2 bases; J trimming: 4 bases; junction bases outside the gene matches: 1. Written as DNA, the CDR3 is TGCGCCAGCAGCTTTGGACTAGCGGGAGGGTACAATGAGCAGTTCTTC. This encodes CASSFGLAGGYNEQFF.

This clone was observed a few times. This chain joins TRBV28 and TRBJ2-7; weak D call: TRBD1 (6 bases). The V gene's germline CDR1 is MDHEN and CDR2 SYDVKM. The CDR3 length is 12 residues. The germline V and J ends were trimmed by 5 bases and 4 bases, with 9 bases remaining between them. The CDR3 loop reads CASSPQGYEQYF. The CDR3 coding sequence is TGTGCCAGCAGTCCCCAGGGGTACGAGCAGTACTTC.

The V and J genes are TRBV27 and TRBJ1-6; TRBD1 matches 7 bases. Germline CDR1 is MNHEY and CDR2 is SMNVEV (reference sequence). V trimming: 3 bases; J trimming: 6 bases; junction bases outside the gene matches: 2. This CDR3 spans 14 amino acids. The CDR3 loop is CASSFAGGNSPLHF. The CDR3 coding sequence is TGTGCCAGCAGTTTCGCAGGGGGTAATTCACCCCTCCACTTT.